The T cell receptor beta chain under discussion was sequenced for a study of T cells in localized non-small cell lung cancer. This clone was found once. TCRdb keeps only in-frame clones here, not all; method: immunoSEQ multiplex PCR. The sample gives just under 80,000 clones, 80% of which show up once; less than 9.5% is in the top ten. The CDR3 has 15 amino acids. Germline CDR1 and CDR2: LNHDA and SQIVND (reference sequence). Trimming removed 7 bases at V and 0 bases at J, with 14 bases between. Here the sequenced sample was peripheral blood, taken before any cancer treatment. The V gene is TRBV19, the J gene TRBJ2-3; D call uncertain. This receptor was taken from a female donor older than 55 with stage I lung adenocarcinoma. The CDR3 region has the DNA TGTGCCAGTAAAATCGGTGGTGCTAGCACAGATACGCAGTATTTT. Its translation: CASKIGGASTDTQYF.